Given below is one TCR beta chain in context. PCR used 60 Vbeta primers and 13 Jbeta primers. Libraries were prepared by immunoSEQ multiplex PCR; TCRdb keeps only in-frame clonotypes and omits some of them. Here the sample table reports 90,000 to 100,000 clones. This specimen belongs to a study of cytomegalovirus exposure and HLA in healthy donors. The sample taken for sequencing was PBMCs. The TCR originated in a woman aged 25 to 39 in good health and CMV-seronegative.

In nucleotides, the CDR3 is TGTGCCAGCAGCCTCCTTGGAGGGGCCTACGAGCAGTACTTC. Translation gives CASSLLGGAYEQYF. The V gene is TRBV7-3, the J gene TRBJ2-7, with TRBD2 as a possible D gene (6 bases). Trimming left V 5 bases short and J 2 bases short, with 13 bases between. The CDR3 spans 14 residues. The germline V gene has CDR1 SGHTA and CDR2 FQGTGA.